This entry describes one TCR beta chain. Its antigen is still unknown. This CDR3 is built from 17 residues. With 3 bases removed from V and 0 bases from J, the gap between germline ends came to 12 bases. The germline gives CDR1 LNHDA, CDR2 SQIVND (reference sequence). PCR amplification relied on 60 Vbeta primers (plus 13 Jbeta primers). Some clones are missing from TCRdb's copy, which holds only in-frame ones; the method was immunoSEQ multiplex PCR. The sample lists 150,000 to 200,000 clones; roughly 75% were seen once. The sample is drawn from a study of cytomegalovirus exposure and HLA in healthy donors. Points from the study as a whole: Segments of the TCR beta V type were, in most cases, productive about 87% or about 30% of the time in an earlier analysis. Beyond CMV serostatus, there was no information to go on about immune exposure.

The sequencing sample was made of PBMCs. The clonotype originates from a female donor in good health and CMV-seronegative. The rearrangement links TRBV19 to TRBJ2-6; maybe TRBD2 (6 bases). CDR3 amino acids: CASSIRAGSSGANVLTF. The DNA of the CDR3 is TGTGCCAGTAGTATTCGGGCGGGGTCCTCTGGGGCCAACGTCCTGACTTTC.